One sample yielded the 9 T cell receptor beta chains listed below, sequenced in a study of cytomegalovirus exposure and HLA in healthy donors. In the PCR, 60 Vbeta and 13 Jbeta primers were used. Profiled with immunoSEQ multiplex PCR; TCRdb holds only in-frame clones, not every one. The data hold fewer than 110,000 clones, with around four fifths observed a single time. The source material was PBMCs. These receptor sequences come from a man aged 40-49 years in good health and CMV-seronegative.

The J gene is TRBJ1-5, the V gene TRBV27; TRBD1 matches 8 bases. Germline CDR1 reads MNHEY; CDR2 reads SMNVEV (reference sequence). The V and J ends lost 5 bases and 4 bases, in that order; junction bases with no gene match: 13. This CDR3 comprises 17 residues. The CDR3 spells CASSQGAGYLANQPQHF. As DNA, the CDR3 is TGTGCCAGCAGTCAGGGGGCTGGGTATTTGGCTAATCAGCCCCAGCATTTT.

In its sample, this clone was seen a few times. The chain carries TRBV10-3 and TRBJ2-2; tentative D call: TRBD2 (5 bases). The CDR3 sequence is 15 residues long. Deletions cut 7 bases from V and 5 bases from J, with 17 bases between. Per the germline V gene, CDR1 is ENHRY and CDR2 is SYGVKD. CDR3 sequence: CAITDEGTMTGELFF. CDR3 DNA sequence: TGTGCCATCACCGACGAGGGCACAATGACCGGGGAGCTGTTTTTT.

The genes are TRBV27 and TRBJ2-2; D gene unclear. Trimming cost V 6 bases and J 1 base, with 9 bases left between them. CDR1 is MNHEY, CDR2 SMNVEV, per germline (reference sequence). The length of the CDR3 is 14 residues. CDR3 sequence reads: CASRSIRNTGELFF. Here the CDR3 DNA reads TGTGCCAGCAGGAGCATTAGGAACACCGGGGAGCTGTTTTTT.

A remark on this clone: Sequence at one end of the junction differs from germline and may be a read error. V usage is TRBV7-9 and J usage is TRBJ1-4, with TRBD1 matching 8 bases. The CDR3 is made up of 17 amino acids. Germline V gives CDR1 SEHNR, CDR2 FQNEAQ (reference sequence). This CDR3 is CSSSLGQGLATNEKLFF. In nucleotides, the CDR3 is TGTTCCAGCAGCTTAGGACAGGGCCTTGCAACTAATGAAAAACTGTTTTTT.

The chain joins TRBV18 to TRBJ2-7, with 8 bases fitting TRBD1. Germline CDR1 and CDR2: KGHSH and LQKENI. The CDR3 has 16 residues. The ends lost 3 bases at V and 1 base at J; junction bases unmatched: 8. The CDR3, as DNA: TGTGCCAGCTCACCCTACTCCGGGACAGGATCCTACGAGCAGTACTTC. It encodes CASSPYSGTGSYEQYF.

The chain couples TRBV5-6 to TRBJ1-2; D gene ambiguous. This CDR3 region has 15 residues. Germline V lookup: CDR1 SGHDT, CDR2 YYEEEE. V lost 4 bases and J lost 0, with 13 bases in between. For the CDR3, the DNA is TGTGCCAGCAGCCTGGGTATCGCGGCTAACTATGGCTACACCTTC. Translation gives CASSLGIAANYGYTF.

The V and J genes are TRBV28 and TRBJ1-6, with D uncertain. Germline values: CDR1 MDHEN, CDR2 SYDVKM. The CDR3 is 13 amino acids. The CDR3 DNA reads as TGTGCAGGCGGCGCGGTCGTTGGATCACCCCTCCACTTT. Translating gives CAGGAVVGSPLHF.

The rearrangement links TRBV21-1 to TRBJ1-2. TRBV21-1 is designated a pseudogene. The CDR3 extends over 16 amino acids. CDR3 amino acids: CASSARDSRGNYGYTF. DNA of the CDR3: TGTGCCAGCAGCGCGCGCGACTCGCGAGGAAACTATGGCTACACCTTC.

The rearrangement uses TRBV19 and TRBJ1-4, with no clear D. Germline V gene data show CDR1 as LNHDA and CDR2 as SQIVND (reference sequence). This CDR3 is 13 amino acids long. With 1 base removed from V and 5 bases from J, the gap between germline ends came to 5 bases. The CDR3 nucleotides read TGTGCCAGTAGTATAGGCAGGAATGAAAAACTGTTTTTT. Encoded protein: CASSIGRNEKLFF.